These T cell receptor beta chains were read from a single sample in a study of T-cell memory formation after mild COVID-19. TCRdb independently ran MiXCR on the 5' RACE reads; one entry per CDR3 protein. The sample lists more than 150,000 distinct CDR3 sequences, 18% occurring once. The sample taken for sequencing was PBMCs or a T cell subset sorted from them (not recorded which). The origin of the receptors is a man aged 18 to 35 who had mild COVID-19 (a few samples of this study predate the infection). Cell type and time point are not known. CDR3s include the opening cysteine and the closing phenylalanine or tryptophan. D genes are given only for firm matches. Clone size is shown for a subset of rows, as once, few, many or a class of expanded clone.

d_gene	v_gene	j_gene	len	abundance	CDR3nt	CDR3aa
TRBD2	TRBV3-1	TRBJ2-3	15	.	TGTGCCAGCAGCCTCCTTGCGGGGGTGCCAGATACGCAGTATTTT	CASSLLAGVPDTQYF
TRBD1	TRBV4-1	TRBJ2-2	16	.	TGCGCCAGCAGCCGGGGCGGACAGGGTCGGACCGGGGAGCTGTTTTTT	CASSRGGQGRTGELFF
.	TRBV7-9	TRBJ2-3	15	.	TGTGCCAGCAGCTTTGGGGGCAGCCACACAGATACGCAGTATTTT	CASSFGGSHTDTQYF
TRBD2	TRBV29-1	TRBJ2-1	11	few	TGCAGCGTGGGCACTAGCGGGGAACAGTTCTTC	CSVGTSGEQFF
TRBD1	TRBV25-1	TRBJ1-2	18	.	TGTGCCAGCAGTGCTTCACAGGGGTTGAGGAATACCAACTATGGCTACACCTTC	CASSASQGLRNTNYGYTF
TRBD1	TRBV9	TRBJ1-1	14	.	TGTGCCAGCAGCCCTCGGACAGGGAGTCCTGAAGCTTTCTTT	CASSPRTGSPEAFF
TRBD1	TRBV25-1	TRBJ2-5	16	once	TGTGCCAGCAGTGAATCAGGGACAGGGAGGAGAGAGACCCAGTACTTC	CASSESGTGRRETQYF
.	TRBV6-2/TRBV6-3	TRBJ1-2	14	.	TGTGCCAGCAGTTACTCGGCGGACCCCTATGGCTACACCTTC	CASSYSADPYGYTF
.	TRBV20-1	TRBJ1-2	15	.	TGCAGTGCTGTTTCAGCTAGGCAGGGTAACTATGGCTACACCTTC	CSAVSARQGNYGYTF
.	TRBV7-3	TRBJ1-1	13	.	TGTGCCAGCAGTAAGGGGGATCTCACTGAAGCTTTCTTT	CASSKGDLTEAFF
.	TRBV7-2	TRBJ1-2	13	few	TGTGCCAGCAGCCCCCCCGTGGCAGGGACGTACACCTTC	CASSPPVAGTYTF
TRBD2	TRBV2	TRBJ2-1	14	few	TGTGCCAGCAGAAACGGACTAGCGAACAATGAGCAGTTCTTC	CASRNGLANNEQFF
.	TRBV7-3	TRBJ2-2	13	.	TGTGCCAGCAGCCCCGGGTACACCGGGGAGCTGTTTTTT	CASSPGYTGELFF
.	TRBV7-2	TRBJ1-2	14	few	TGTGCCAGCAGCCGCGGGGGGCTGAACTATGGCTACACCTTC	CASSRGGLNYGYTF
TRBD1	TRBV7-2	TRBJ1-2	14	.	TGTGCCAGCAGCCCCCCCGGGACAGGGGATGGCTACACCTTC	CASSPPGTGDGYTF
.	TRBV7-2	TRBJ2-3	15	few	TGTGCCAGCAGCTTCAGCGGACCGCCTGGAGATACGCAGTATTTT	CASSFSGPPGDTQYF
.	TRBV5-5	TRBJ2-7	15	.	TGTGCCAGCAGCCACCGGGACCCCCCGTCGGGCGAGCAGTACTTC	CASSHRDPPSGEQYF
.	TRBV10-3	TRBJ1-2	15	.	TGTGCCATCAGTGAGTTCCACGGCGTGAACTATGGCTACACCTTC	CAISEFHGVNYGYTF
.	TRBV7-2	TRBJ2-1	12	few	TGTGCCAGCACCGCGGCTTACAATGAGCAGTTCTTC	CASTAAYNEQFF
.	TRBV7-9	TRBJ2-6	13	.	TGTGCCAGCAGCGGCTCTGGGGCCAACGTCCTGACTTTC	CASSGSGANVLTF
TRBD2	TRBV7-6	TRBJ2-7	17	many	TGTGCCAGCAGCCCGCTGCTGACTAGCGGGGGCTCCTACGAGCAGTACTTC	CASSPLLTSGGSYEQYF
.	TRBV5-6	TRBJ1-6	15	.	TGTGCCAGCAGCTTCGGATCCCGGATGGATTCACCCCTCCACTTT	CASSFGSRMDSPLHF